This TCR beta chain was identified during a study of blood T cell repertoires in COVID-19. Study summary: Both acute and convalescent COVID-19 samples were obtained from the United States, Italy and Spain. T cells, B-cell-depleted T cells, or PBMCs provided the cDNA or gDNA that served as material.

Germline V gene data show CDR1 as SGDLS and CDR2 as YYNGEE. This CDR3 has 15 residues. Germline trimming cut 0 bases from V and 1 base from J; bases unmatched to any gene: 3. Study processing details: Estimated nucleated cell counts came from reference gene primer amplification. Sequencing used immunoSEQ multiplex PCR; TCRdb keeps in-frame clones, though not all of them. V and J calls and clone size follow that table, whereas D and trimming were derived from the DNA. The sample shows under 150,000 clones, about 86% of them seen only once. Sequenced sample: peripheral blood. The chain uses TRBV9 and TRBJ2-7, with 8 bases aligning to TRBD2. The origin of this receptor is a woman aged 40 to 50 with acute or convalescent COVID-19. The CDR3, as DNA: TGTGCCAGCAGCGTAGATGGCGGGGGGTCCTACGAGCAGTACTTC. This encodes CASSVDGGGSYEQYF. Complete variable domain (other parts from reference TRBV9 and TRBJ2-7): DSGVTQTPKHLITATGQRVTLRCSPRSGDLSVYWYQQSLDQGLQFLIQYYNGEERAKGNILERFSAQQFPDLHSELNLSSLELGDSALYFCASSVDGGGSYEQYFGPGTRLTVT.